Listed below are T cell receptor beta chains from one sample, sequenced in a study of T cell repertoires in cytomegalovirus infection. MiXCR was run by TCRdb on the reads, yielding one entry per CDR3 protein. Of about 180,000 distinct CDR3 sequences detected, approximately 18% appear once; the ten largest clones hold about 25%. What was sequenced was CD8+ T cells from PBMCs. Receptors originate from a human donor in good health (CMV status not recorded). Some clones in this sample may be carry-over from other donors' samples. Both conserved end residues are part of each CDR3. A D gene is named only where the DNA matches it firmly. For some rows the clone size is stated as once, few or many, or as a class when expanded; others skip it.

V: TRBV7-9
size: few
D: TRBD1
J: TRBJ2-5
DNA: TGTGCCAGCAGCTTAGAGGGACAGAGAGAGACCCAGTACTTC
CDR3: CASSLEGQRETQYF

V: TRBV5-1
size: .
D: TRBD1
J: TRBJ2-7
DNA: TGCGCCAGCAGCTCCAGAGGACAGGGGCCCGGATCCTACGAGCAGTACTTC
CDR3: CASSSRGQGPGSYEQYF

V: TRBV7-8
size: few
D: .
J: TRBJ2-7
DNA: TGTGCCAGCAGCCCAAGGATCGGGGGTTCCTACGAGCAGTACTTC
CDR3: CASSPRIGGSYEQYF

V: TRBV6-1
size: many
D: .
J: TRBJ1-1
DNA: TGTGCCAGCAGAACTTCCGGGCTTTCGGGCACTGAAGCTTTCTTT
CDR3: CASRTSGLSGTEAFF

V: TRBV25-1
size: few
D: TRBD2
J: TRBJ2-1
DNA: TGTGCCAGCAGTGAATCTCAAGGGCTAGCGGGTGTGAGGTTCTTC
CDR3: CASSESQGLAGVRFF

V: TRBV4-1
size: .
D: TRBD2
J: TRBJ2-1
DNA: TGCGCCAGCAGCTCCCCCCCCCAGCGGGGGTCTGACAATGAGCAGTTCTTC
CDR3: CASSSPPQRGSDNEQFF

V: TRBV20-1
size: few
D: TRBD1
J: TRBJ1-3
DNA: TGCAGTGCTTTCAGGGGGACTGGAAACACCATATATTTT
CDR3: CSAFRGTGNTIYF

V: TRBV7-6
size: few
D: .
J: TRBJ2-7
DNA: TGTGCCAGCAGCCAACGGGACAGCGGAGGGGAGCAGTACTTC
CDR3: CASSQRDSGGEQYF

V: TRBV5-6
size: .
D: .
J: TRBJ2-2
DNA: TGTGCCAGCAGCTTCGGTCCGGGAAACACCGGGGAGCTGTTTTTT
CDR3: CASSFGPGNTGELFF

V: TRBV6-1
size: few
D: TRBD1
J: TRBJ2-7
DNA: TGTGCCAGCAGCCCCTCGGACAGGTTTTACGAGCAGTACTTC
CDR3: CASSPSDRFYEQYF

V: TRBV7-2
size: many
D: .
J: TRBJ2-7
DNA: TGTGCCAGCAGTCCAAAAGACAGTCCTGGCTACGAGCAGTACTTC
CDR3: CASSPKDSPGYEQYF

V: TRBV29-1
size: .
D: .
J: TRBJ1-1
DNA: TGCAGCGTCCAACCAAAGGGGCAGGGGAAATTGAACACTGAAGCTTTCTTT
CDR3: CSVQPKGQGKLNTEAFF

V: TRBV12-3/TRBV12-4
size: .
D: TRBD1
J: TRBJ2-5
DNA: TGTGCCAGCAGGCCCGGGACAGGCGGGCAAGAGACCCAGTACTTC
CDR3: CASRPGTGGQETQYF

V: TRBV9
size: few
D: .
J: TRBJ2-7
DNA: TGTGCCAGCAGCGTAGGCGAGAGTTACGAGCAGTACTTC
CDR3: CASSVGESYEQYF

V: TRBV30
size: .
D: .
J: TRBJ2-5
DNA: TGTGCCTGGAGTCCAACAAGTACAGTAGAGACCCAGTACTTC
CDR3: CAWSPTSTVETQYF

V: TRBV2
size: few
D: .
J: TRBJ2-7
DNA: TGTGCCAGCAGCGGAACAGAGCAGTACTTC
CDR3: CASSGTEQYF

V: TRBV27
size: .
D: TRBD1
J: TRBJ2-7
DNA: TGTGCCAGCAGTTTAAGGGGGCGCGAGCAGTACTTC
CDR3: CASSLRGREQYF